One and the same sample provided the 18 T cell receptor beta chains below, sequenced in a study of cytomegalovirus exposure and HLA in healthy donors. In the PCR, 60 Vbeta and 13 Jbeta primers were used. The table came from immunoSEQ multiplex PCR; TCRdb's copy has only in-frame clones and leaves some out. The sample carries about 89,000 clones, around a tenth recorded once. Sequencing was carried out using PBMCs. The receptors were sampled from a man aged 50-59 years in good health and CMV-seropositive.

The V gene is TRBV10-2, the J gene TRBJ2-7; no definite D call. V was trimmed by 6 bases and J by 4 bases, leaving 7 bases between them. This CDR3 has 11 amino acids. Germline values: CDR1 WSHSY, CDR2 SAAADI. CDR3 nucleotides: TGCGCCAGCAGAGGAGATTACGAGCAGTACTTC. The encoded protein is CASRGDYEQYF.

This clone showed up just once. The J gene is TRBJ2-3, the V gene TRBV11-2; D ambiguous. From germline, CDR1 is SGHAT and CDR2 FQNNGV. Trimming stripped 5 bases from V and 6 bases from J, with 18 bases between. CDR3 length equals 15 residues. DNA for the CDR3: TGTGCCAGCAGCCGACGAACCTCCTCACAGGATACGCAGTATTTT. Translated, it gives CASSRRTSSQDTQYF. Full variable domain (missing parts from reference TRBV11-2 and TRBJ2-3): EAGVAQSPRYKIIEKRQSVAFWCNPISGHATLYWYQQILGQGPKLLIQFQNNGVVDDSQLPKDRFSAERLKGVDSTLKIQPAKLEDSAVYLCASSRRTSSQDTQYFGPGTRLTVL.

The chain employs TRBV2 and TRBJ2-7, with 12 bases matching TRBD2. V was clipped by 1 base and J by 5 bases; unmatched bases: 6. CDR1 is SNHLY, CDR2 FYNNEI, per germline. The CDR3 is made up of 16 amino acids. The CDR3 here is CASSEVLLAGGHEQYF. CDR3 nucleotides: TGTGCCAGCAGTGAAGTCTTACTAGCGGGGGGTCACGAGCAGTACTTC.

This clone was seen at least ten times. The rearrangement joins TRBV6-1 to TRBJ1-2; D possibly corresponds to TRBD1 (6 bases). The CDR3 totals 13 residues. Germline CDR1 and CDR2: MNHNS and SASEGT. V lost 5 bases, J lost 1 base, and 8 bases lay in between. DNA for the CDR3: TGTGCCAGCAGTAACAGGGATAACTATGGCTACACCTTC. It specifies CASSNRDNYGYTF.

This clone was counted only a few times. This chain joins TRBV5-1 and TRBJ2-7; D is uncertain. Germline V lookup: CDR1 SGHRS, CDR2 YFSETQ. The CDR3 contains 12 residues. Between the trimmed V and J ends, which lost 4 bases and 0 bases, there was a span of 5 bases. CDR3 nucleotides: TGCGCCAGCAGCGTCAACTCCTACGAGCAGTACTTC. Its protein is CASSVNSYEQYF.

As regards this clone: Other DNA sequences from this sample encode an identical CDR3 as well. The V and J genes are TRBV28 and TRBJ2-5; 13 bases line up with TRBD2. The CDR3 runs 17 residues. Germline V gene data show CDR1 as MDHEN and CDR2 as SYDVKM. After removal of 7 bases from V and 4 bases from J, the junction contained 12 bases not matched to a gene. CDR3: CASIRTSGRAIGETQYF. In nucleotides, the CDR3 is TGTGCCAGCATAAGAACTAGCGGGAGGGCAATCGGAGAGACCCAGTACTTC.

The V and J genes are TRBV5-6 and TRBJ2-7, with no clear D. CDR3 length equals 14 residues. The germline CDR1 and CDR2 sequences are SGHDT and YYEEEE. Trimming stripped 4 bases from V and 2 bases from J, with 13 bases between. The CDR3 coding sequence is TGTGCCAGCAGCCCCAGGTCAGTGACCTACGAGCAGTACTTC. Protein sequence: CASSPRSVTYEQYF.

This clone was observed a handful of times. V and J are TRBV5-1 and TRBJ2-5; D possibly corresponds to TRBD1 (5 bases). In germline, CDR1 is SGHRS, CDR2 YFSETQ. The CDR3 extends over 14 amino acids. The germline V and J ends were trimmed by 0 bases and 2 bases, with 8 bases remaining between them. The CDR3 here is CASSLGRTQETQYF. In DNA form, the CDR3 reads TGCGCCAGCAGCTTGGGGCGGACACAAGAGACCCAGTACTTC.

This clone was observed a few times. The CDR3 loop reads CASSPRTGGVYEQYF. The CDR3 DNA follows: TGCGCCAGCAGCCCGAGGACAGGGGGGGTCTACGAGCAGTACTTC. The rearrangement joins TRBV4-1 to TRBJ2-7; 10 bases map to TRBD1. The J segment lost 3 bases and the V segment lost 4 bases, leaving 6 bases of the junction unmatched. Germline CDR1 MGHRA, CDR2 YSYEKL. The CDR3 is 15 residues long.

CDR3 residues: CASSYPSGDDEQYF. For the CDR3, the DNA is TGCGCCAGCAGTTACCCTAGCGGGGATGACGAGCAGTACTTC. The chain couples TRBV10-2 to TRBJ2-5; 9 bases fit TRBD2. The DNA end is more similar to TRBJ2-7, so the J call may be wrong. The CDR3 runs to 14 residues. Germline lookup yields CDR1 WSHSY and CDR2 SAAADI.

There are a few counts of this clone. CDR3: CASSLLQGGRNEQFF. Here the CDR3 DNA reads TGCGCCAGCAGCTTGCTGCAGGGGGGTAGGAATGAGCAGTTCTTC. This chain links TRBV5-1 with TRBJ2-1, with D perhaps matching TRBD1 (7 bases). The CDR3 runs 15 residues. Germline CDR1 SGHRS, CDR2 YFSETQ. V lost 1 base, J lost 7 bases, and 15 bases lay in between.

The gene calls are TRBV5-1 and TRBJ2-3, with D uncertain. The V end was cut by 4 bases, the J end by 2 bases, with 5 bases between. Germline loops: CDR1 SGHRS, CDR2 YFSETQ. The CDR3 covers 12 residues. This CDR3 is CASSVNTDTQYF. The CDR3 bases are TGCGCCAGCAGCGTAAACACAGATACGCAGTATTTT. The complete variable domain, with remaining parts taken from reference TRBV5-1 and TRBJ2-3, reads KAGVTQTPRYLIKTRGQQVTLSCSPISGHRSVSWYQQTPGQGLQFLFEYFSETQRNKGNFPGRFSGRQFSNSRSEMNVSTLELGDSALYLCASSVNTDTQYFGPGTRLTVL.

In its sample, this clone was seen a few times. The chain carries TRBV28 and TRBJ2-2; 10 positions match TRBD1. Germline V gene sequence: CDR1 MDHEN, CDR2 SYDVKM. The CDR3 runs to 17 residues. V trimming: 4 bases; J trimming: 6 bases; junction bases outside the gene matches: 11. CDR3 loop: CASSSHGTGERAGELFF. CDR3 DNA sequence: TGTGCCAGCAGTTCCCACGGGACAGGGGAAAGGGCCGGGGAGCTGTTTTTT. Filled out from reference TRBV28 and TRBJ2-2, the complete variable domain reads DVKVTQSSRYLVKRTGEKVFLECVQDMDHENMFWYRQDPGLGLRLIYFSYDVKMKEKGDIPEGYSVSREKKERFSLILESASTNQTSMYLCASSSHGTGERAGELFFGEGSRLTVL.

This chain joins TRBV14 and TRBJ2-3, with 7 bases matching TRBD2. V trimming: 2 bases; J trimming: 8 bases; junction bases outside the gene matches: 13. The CDR3 is 16 amino acids. The germline CDR1 and CDR2 sequences are SGHDN and FVKESK. CDR3 amino acids: CASSQPPRPGGGTQYF. For the CDR3, the DNA is TGTGCCAGCAGCCAACCTCCCAGGCCCGGCGGGGGTACGCAGTATTTT.

This clone has only a few counts. The genes are TRBV5-1 and TRBJ1-5, with 11 bases aligning to TRBD1. CDR1 is SGHRS and CDR2 is YFSETQ in the germline V gene. The V segment lost 2 bases and the J segment 7 bases; nucleotides outside the gene matches: 2. This CDR3 is 14 amino acids long. The DNA for the CDR3 is TGCGCCAGCAGCTTAGGGACAGGGGGACAGCCCCAGCATTTT. Its translation: CASSLGTGGQPQHF.

This clone came up a few times. V gene TRBV11-2 combines with J gene TRBJ2-2; D remains unclear. The V gene lost 5 bases and the J gene lost 1 base, with 8 bases spanning the gap. The CDR3 covers 14 residues. CDR1 is SGHAT and CDR2 is FQNNGV in the germline V gene. CDR3 region: CASSILKNTGELFF. DNA of the CDR3: TGTGCCAGCAGCATCCTAAAGAACACCGGGGAGCTGTTTTTT.

This rearrangement joins TRBV28 to TRBJ2-5; possible D gene TRBD2, 6 bases. This CDR3 region has 11 residues. Germline V gene sequence: CDR1 MDHEN, CDR2 SYDVKM. The V gene lost 11 bases and the J gene lost 7 bases, with 14 bases spanning the gap. Here the CDR3 reads CASETRGTQYF. Written as DNA, the CDR3 is TGTGCCTCTGAGACTAGGGGGACCCAGTACTTC.

This clone has a handful of counts. The CDR3 DNA sequence: TGTGCCAGCAGACCCAACCCAGGGTATACCTCCTACGAGCAGTACTTC. Translation gives CASRPNPGYTSYEQYF. The chain employs TRBV28 and TRBJ2-7; weak D call: TRBD1 (5 bases). The CDR3 consists of 16 residues. V lost 6 bases, J lost 0 bases, and 18 bases lay in between. The V gene's germline CDR1 is MDHEN and CDR2 SYDVKM.